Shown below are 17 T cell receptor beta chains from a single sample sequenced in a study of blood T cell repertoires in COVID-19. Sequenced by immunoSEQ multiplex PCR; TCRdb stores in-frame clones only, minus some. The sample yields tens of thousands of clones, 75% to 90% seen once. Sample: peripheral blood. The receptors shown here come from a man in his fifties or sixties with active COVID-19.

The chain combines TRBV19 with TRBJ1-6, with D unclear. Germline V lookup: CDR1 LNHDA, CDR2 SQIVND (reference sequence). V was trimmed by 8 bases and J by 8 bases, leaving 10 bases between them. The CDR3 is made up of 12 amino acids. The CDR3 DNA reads TGTGCCAGTTCCTACCGCGATTCACCCCTCCACTTT. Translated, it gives CASSYRDSPLHF.

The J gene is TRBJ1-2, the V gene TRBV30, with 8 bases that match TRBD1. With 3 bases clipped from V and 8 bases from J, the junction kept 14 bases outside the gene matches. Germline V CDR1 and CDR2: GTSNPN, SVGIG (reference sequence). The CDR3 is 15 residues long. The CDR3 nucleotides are TGTGCCTGGAGCCAGGGACAGGCACAAGCGGAAGGCTACACCTTC. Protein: CAWSQGQAQAEGYTF.

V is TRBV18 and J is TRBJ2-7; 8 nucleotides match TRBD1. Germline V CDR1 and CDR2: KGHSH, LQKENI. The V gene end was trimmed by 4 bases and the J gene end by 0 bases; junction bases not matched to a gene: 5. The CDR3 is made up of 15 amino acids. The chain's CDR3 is CASSRRQGTSYEQYF. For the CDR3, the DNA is TGTGCCAGCTCACGTAGACAGGGGACCTCCTACGAGCAGTACTTC.

The CDR3 DNA sequence: TGTGCCAGCAGCTTGGATCCCGGGACTAGCGGGAGGGACTACAATGAGCAGTTCTTC. Translating it yields CASSLDPGTSGRDYNEQFF. The J gene is TRBJ2-1, the V gene TRBV5-5; 16 nucleotides match TRBD2. With 0 bases clipped from V and 3 bases from J, the junction kept 6 bases outside the gene matches. The CDR3 loop spans 19 amino acids. Germline values: CDR1 SGHKS, CDR2 YYEKEE (reference sequence).

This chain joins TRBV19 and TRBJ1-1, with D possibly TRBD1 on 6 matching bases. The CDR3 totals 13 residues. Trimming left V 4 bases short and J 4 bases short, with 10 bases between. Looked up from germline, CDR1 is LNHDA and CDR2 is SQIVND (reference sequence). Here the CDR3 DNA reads TGTGCCAGTAGTAAACAGGGAACCACTGAAGCTTTCTTT. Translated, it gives CASSKQGTTEAFF.

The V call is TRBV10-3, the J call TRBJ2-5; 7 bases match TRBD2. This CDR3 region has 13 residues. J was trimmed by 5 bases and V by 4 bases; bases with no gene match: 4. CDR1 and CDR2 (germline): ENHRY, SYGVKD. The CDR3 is CAISVAGEETQYF. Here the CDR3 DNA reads TGTGCCATCAGTGTGGCGGGGGAGGAGACCCAGTACTTC.

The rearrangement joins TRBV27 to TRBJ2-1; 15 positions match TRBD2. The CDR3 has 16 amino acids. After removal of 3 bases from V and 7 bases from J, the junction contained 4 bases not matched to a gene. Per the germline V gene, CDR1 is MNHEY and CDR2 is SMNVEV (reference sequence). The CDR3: CASSFGLAGGQNEQFF. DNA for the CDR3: TGTGCCAGCAGTTTCGGACTAGCGGGAGGGCAGAATGAGCAGTTCTTC.

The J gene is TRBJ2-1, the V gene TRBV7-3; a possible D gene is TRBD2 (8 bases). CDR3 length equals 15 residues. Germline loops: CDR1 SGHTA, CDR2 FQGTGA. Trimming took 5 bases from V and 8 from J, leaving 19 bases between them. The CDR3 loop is CASSLRGTRLDEQFF. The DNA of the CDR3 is TGTGCCAGCAGCCTCAGGGGGACTAGGCTAGATGAGCAGTTCTTC.

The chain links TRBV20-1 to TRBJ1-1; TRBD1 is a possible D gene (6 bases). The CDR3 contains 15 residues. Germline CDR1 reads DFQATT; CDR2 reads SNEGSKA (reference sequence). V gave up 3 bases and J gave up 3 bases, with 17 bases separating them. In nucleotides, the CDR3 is TGCAGTGCTAGTAGGGGGGGCGGAGTGTACACTGAAGCTTTCTTT. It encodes CSASRGGGVYTEAFF.

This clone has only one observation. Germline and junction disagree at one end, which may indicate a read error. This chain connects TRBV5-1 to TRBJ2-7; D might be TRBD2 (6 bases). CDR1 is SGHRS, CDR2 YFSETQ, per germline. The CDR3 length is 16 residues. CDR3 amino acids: CASSLGTGTLSYEQYF. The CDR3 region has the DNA TGCGCCAGCAGTTTGGGGACCGGGACTCTTTCGTACGAGCAGTACTTC.

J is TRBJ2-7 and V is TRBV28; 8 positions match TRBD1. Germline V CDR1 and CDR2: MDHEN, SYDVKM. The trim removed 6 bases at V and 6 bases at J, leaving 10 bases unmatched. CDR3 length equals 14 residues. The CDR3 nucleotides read TGTGCCAGCAGGACAACAGGGGGTCCGGTCGAGCAGTACTTC. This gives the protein CASRTTGGPVEQYF.

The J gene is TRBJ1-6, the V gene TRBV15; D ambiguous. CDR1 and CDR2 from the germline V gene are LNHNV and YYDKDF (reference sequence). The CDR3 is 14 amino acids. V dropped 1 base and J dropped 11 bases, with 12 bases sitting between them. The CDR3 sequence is CATSRVREDAPLHF. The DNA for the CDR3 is TGTGCCACCAGCAGAGTAAGGGAGGATGCACCCCTCCACTTT. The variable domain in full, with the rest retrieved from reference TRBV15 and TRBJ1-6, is DAMVIQNPRYQVTQFGKPVTLSCSQTLNHNVMYWYQQKSSQAPKLLFHYYDKDFNNEADTPDNFQSRRPNTSFCFLDIRSPGLGDTAMYLCATSRVREDAPLHFGNGTRLTVT.

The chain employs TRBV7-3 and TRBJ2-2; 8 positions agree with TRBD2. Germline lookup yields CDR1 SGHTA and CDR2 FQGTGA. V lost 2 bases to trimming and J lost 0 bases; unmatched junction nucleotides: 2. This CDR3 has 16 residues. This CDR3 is CASSLRGRTNTGELFF. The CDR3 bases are TGTGCCAGCAGCTTACGCGGGAGGACGAACACCGGGGAGCTGTTTTTT. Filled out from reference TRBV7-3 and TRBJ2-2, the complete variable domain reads GAGVSQTPSNKVTEKGKYVELRCDPISGHTALYWYRQSLGQGPEFLIYFQGTGAADDSGLPNDRFFAVRPEGSVSTLKIQRTERGDSAVYLCASSLRGRTNTGELFFGEGSRLTVL.

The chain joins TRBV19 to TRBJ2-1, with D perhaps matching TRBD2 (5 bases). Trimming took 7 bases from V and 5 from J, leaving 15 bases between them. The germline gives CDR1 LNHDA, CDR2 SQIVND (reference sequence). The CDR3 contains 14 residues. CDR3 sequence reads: CASNIEGNDNEQFF. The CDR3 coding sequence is TGTGCCAGTAACATCGAGGGTAACGACAATGAGCAGTTCTTC.

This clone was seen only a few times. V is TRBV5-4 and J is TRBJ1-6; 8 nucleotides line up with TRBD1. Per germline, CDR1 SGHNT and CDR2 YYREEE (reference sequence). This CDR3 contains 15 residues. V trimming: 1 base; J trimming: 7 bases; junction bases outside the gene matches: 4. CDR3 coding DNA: TGTGCCAGCAGCTTGTCCGGGACAGGCAATTCACCCCTCCACTTT. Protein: CASSLSGTGNSPLHF.

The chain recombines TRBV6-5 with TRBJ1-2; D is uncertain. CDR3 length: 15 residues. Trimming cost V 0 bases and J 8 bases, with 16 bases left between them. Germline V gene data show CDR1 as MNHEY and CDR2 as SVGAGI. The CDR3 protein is CASSYSGEGVRGYTF. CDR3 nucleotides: TGTGCCAGCAGTTACTCTGGTGAGGGTGTGCGGGGCTACACCTTC.

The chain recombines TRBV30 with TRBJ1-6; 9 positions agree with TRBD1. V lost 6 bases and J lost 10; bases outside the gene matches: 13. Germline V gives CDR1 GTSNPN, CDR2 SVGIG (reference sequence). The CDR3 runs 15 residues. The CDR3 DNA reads TGTGCCTGCCCGGACAGGGGAGGAGGAATCTCACCCCTCCACTTT. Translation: CACPDRGGGISPLHF.